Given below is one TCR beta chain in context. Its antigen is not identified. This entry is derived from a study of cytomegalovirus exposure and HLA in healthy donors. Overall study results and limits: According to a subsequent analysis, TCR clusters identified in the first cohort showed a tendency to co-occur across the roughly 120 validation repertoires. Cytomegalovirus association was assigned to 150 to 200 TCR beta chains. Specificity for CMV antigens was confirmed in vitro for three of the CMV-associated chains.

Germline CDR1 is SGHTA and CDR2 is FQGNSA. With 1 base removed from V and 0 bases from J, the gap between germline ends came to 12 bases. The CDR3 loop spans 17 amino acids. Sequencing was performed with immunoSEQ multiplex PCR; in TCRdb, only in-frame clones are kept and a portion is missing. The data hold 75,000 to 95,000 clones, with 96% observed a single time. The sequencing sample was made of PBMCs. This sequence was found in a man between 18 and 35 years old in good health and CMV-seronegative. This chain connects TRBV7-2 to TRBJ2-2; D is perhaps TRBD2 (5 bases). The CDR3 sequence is CASSLVSTGANTGELFF. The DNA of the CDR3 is TGTGCCAGCAGCTTAGTCAGTACCGGGGCGAACACCGGGGAGCTGTTTTTT. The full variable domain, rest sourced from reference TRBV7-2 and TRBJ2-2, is GAGVSQSPSNKVTEKGKDVELRCDPISGHTALYWYRQSLGQGLEFLIYFQGNSAPDKSGLPSDRFSAERTGGSVSTLTIQRTQQEDSAVYLCASSLVSTGANTGELFFGEGSRLTVL.